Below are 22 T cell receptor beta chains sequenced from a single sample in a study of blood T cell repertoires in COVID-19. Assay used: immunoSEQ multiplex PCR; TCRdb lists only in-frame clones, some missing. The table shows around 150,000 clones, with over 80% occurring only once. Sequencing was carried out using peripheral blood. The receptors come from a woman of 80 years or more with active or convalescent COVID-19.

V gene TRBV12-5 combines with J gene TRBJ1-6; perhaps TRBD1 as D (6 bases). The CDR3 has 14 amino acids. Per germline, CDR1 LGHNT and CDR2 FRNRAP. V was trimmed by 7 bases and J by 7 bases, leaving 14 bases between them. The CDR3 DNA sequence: TGTGCTAGTGACTCCGGACAGCTGAATTCACCCCTCCACTTT. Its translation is CASDSGQLNSPLHF.

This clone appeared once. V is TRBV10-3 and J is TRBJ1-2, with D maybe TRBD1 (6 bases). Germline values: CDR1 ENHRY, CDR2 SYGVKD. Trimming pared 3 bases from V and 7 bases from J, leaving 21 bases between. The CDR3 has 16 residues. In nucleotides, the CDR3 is TGTGCCATCAGTGATATTGAGGGCAGGGGCCTCGGTGGCTACACCTTC. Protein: CAISDIEGRGLGGYTF.

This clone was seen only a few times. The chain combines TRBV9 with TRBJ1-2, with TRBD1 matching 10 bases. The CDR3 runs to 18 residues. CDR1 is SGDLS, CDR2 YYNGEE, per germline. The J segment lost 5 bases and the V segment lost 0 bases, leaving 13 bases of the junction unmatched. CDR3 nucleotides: TGTGCCAGCAGCGTAGCTTCTCAGACAGGGGGCTGGGGGTATGGCTACACCTTC. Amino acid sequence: CASSVASQTGGWGYGYTF. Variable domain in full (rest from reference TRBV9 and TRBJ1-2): DSGVTQTPKHLITATGQRVTLRCSPRSGDLSVYWYQQSLDQGLQFLIQYYNGEERAKGNILERFSAQQFPDLHSELNLSSLELGDSALYFCASSVASQTGGWGYGYTFGSGTRLTVV.

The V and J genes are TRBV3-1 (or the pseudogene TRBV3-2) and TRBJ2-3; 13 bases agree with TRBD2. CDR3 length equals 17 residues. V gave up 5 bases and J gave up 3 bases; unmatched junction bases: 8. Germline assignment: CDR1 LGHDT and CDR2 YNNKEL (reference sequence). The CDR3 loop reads CASSKGLAGEGTDTQYF. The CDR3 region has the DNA TGTGCCAGCAGCAAAGGACTAGCGGGGGAAGGGACAGATACGCAGTATTTT.

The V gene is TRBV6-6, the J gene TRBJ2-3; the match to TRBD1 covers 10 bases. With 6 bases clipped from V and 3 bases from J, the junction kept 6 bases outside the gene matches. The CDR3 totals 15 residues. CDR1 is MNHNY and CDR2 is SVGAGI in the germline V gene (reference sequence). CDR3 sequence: CASRMTGGQTDTQYF. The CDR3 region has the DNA TGTGCCAGCAGGATGACAGGGGGCCAGACAGATACGCAGTATTTT.

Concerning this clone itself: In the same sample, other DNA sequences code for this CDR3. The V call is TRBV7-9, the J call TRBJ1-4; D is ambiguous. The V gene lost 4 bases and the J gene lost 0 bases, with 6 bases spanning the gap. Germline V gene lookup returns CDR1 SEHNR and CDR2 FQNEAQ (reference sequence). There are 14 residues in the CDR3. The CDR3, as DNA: TGTGCCAGCAGCTCCGGGGCAACTAATGAAAAACTGTTTTTT. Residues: CASSSGATNEKLFF.

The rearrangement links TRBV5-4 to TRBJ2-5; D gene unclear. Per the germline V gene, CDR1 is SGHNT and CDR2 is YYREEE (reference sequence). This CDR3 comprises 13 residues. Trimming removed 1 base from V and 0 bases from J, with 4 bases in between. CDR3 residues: CASSLIDQETQYF. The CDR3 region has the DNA TGTGCCAGCAGCTTGATAGACCAAGAGACCCAGTACTTC. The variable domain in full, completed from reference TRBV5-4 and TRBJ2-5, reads ETGVTQSPTHLIKTRGQQVTLRCSSQSGHNTVSWYQQALGQGPQFIFQYYREEENGRGNFPPRFSGLQFPNYSSELNVNALELDDSALYLCASSLIDQETQYFGPGTRLLVL.

The CDR3 is CASSFGQGVGEQFF. Written as DNA, the CDR3 is TGTGCCAGCAGCTTCGGACAGGGAGTAGGTGAGCAGTTCTTC. The chain carries TRBV7-9 and TRBJ2-1; 8 nucleotides align to TRBD1. Germline CDR1 reads SEHNR; CDR2 reads FQNEAQ (reference sequence). The CDR3 runs 14 residues. The J segment lost 9 bases and the V segment lost 3 bases, leaving 7 bases of the junction unmatched.

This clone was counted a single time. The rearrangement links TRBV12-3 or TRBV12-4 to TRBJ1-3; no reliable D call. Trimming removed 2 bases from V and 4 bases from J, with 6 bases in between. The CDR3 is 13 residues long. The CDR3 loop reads CASSLIQGNTIYF. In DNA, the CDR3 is TGTGCCAGCAGTTTAATACAGGGAAACACCATATATTTT.

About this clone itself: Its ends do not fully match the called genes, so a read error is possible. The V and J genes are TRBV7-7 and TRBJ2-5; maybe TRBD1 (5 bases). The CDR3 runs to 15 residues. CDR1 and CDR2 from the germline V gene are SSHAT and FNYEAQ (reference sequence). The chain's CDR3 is CASSLGLREGETQYF. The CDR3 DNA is TGTGCTAGCAGCTTAGGTCTCAGGGAAGGAGAGACCCAGTACTTC.

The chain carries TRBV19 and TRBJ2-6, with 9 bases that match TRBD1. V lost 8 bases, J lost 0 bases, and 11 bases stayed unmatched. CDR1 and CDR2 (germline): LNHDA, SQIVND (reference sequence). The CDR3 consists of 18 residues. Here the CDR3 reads CASVQPGQGFSGANVLTF. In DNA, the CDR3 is TGTGCCAGTGTCCAACCGGGACAGGGCTTCTCTGGGGCCAACGTCCTGACTTTC. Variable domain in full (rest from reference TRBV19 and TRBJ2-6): DGGITQSPKYLFRKEGQNVTLSCEQNLNHDAMYWYRQDPGQGLRLIYYSQIVNDFQKGDIAEGYSVSREKKESFPLTVTSAQKNPTAFYLCASVQPGQGFSGANVLTFGAGSRLTVL.

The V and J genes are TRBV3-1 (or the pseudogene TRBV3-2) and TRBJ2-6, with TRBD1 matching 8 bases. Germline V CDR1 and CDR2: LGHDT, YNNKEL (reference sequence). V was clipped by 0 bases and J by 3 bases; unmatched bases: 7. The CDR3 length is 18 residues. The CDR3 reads CASSQEGTGGGGANVLTF. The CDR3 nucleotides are TGTGCCAGCAGCCAAGAGGGAACAGGGGGTGGTGGGGCCAACGTCCTGACTTTC.

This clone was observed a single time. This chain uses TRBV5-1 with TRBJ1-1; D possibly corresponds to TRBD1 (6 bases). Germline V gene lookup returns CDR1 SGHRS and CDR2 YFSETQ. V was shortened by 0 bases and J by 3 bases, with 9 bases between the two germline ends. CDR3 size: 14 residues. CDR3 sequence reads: CASSLEGVDTEAFF. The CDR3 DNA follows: TGCGCCAGCAGCTTGGAGGGGGTGGACACTGAAGCTTTCTTT.

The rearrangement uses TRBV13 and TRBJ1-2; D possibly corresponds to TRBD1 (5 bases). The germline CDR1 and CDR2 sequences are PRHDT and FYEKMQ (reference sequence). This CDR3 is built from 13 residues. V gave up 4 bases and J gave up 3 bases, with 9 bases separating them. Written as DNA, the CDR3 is TGTGCCAGCAGCTCATGGGGGGACTATGGCTACACCTTC. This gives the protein CASSSWGDYGYTF.

This CDR3 reads CASSLVGDRGQIYEQYF. The CDR3 region has the DNA TGTGCCAGCAGTTTAGTGGGGGACAGGGGGCAAATCTACGAGCAGTACTTC. The gene calls are TRBV27 and TRBJ2-7; 12 bases map to TRBD1. Germline-derived CDR1 and CDR2 are MNHEY and SMNVEV (reference sequence). This CDR3 spans 17 amino acids. V lost 2 bases and J lost 3; bases outside the gene matches: 8.

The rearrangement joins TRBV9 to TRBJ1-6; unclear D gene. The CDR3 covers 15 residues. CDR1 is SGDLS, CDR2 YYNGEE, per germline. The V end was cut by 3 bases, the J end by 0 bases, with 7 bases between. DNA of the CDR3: TGTGCCAGCAGCGGGCCAAACTCCTATAATTCACCCCTCCACTTT. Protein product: CASSGPNSYNSPLHF.

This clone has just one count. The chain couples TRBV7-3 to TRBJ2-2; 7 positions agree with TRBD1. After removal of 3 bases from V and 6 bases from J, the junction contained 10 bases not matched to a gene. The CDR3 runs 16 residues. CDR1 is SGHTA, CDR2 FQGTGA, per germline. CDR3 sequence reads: CASSFLTGSTSGELFF. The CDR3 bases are TGTGCCAGCAGCTTCTTGACAGGGTCGACCTCCGGGGAGCTGTTTTTT.

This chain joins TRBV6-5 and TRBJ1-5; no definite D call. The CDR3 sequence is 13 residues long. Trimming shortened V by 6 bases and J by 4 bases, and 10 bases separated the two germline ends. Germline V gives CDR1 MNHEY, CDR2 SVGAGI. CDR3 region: CASSHGVNQPQHF. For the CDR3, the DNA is TGTGCCAGCAGCCACGGGGTAAATCAGCCCCAGCATTTT.

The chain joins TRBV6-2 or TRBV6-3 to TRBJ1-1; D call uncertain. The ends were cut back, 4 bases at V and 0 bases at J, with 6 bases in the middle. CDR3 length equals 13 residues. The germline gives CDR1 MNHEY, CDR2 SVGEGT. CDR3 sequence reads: CASSFQLNTEAFF. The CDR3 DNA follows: TGTGCCAGCAGTTTTCAGTTGAACACTGAAGCTTTCTTT.

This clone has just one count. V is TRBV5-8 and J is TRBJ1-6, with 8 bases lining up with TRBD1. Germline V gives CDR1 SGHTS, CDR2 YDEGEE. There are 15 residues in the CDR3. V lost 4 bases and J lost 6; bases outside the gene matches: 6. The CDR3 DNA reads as TGTGCCAGCAGCCCGACAGGGGCAGGTAATTCACCCCTCCACTTT. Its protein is CASSPTGAGNSPLHF.

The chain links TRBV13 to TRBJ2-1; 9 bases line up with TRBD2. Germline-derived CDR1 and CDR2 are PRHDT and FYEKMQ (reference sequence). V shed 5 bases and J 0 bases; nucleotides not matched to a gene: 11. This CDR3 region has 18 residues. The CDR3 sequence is CASSPKPRGGSSYNEQFF. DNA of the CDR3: TGTGCCAGCAGCCCTAAACCGCGGGGGGGAAGCTCCTACAATGAGCAGTTCTTC. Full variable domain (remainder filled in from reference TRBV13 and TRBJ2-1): AAGVIQSPRHLIKEKRETATLKCYPIPRHDTVYWYQQGPGQDPQFLISFYEKMQSDKGSIPDRFSAQQFSDYHSELNMSSLELGDSALYFCASSPKPRGGSSYNEQFFGPGTRLTVL.

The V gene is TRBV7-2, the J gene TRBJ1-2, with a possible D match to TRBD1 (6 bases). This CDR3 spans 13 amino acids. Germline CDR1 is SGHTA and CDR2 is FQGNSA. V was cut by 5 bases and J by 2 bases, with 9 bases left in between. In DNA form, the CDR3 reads TGTGCCAGCAGCCCAGACAGGAACTATGGCTACACCTTC. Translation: CASSPDRNYGYTF.